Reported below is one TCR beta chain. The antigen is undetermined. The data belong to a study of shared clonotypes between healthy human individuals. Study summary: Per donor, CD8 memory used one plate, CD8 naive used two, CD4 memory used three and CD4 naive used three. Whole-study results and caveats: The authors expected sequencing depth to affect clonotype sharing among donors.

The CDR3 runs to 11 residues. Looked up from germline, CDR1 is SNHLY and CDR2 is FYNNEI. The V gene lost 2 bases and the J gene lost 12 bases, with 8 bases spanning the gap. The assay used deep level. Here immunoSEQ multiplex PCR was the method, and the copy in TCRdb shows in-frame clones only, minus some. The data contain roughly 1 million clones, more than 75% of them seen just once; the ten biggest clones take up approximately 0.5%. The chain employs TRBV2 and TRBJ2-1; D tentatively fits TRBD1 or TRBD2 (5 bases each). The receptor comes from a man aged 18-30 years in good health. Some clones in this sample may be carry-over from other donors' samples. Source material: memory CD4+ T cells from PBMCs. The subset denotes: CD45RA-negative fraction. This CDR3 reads CASSEYGAQFF. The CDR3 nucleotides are TGTGCCAGCAGTGAATACGGGGCGCAGTTCTTC. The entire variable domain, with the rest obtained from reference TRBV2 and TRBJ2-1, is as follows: EPEVTQTPSHQVTQMGQEVILRCVPISNHLYFYWYRQILGQKVEFLVSFYNNEISEKSEIFDDQFSVERPDGSNFTLKIRSTKLEDSAMYFCASSEYGAQFFGPGTRLTVL.